These 5 T cell receptor beta chains originate from one sample sequenced in a study of human versus mouse CDR3 diversity and MHC coevolution. Using immunoSEQ multiplex PCR, the repertoire was profiled, and TCRdb retains in-frame clones only, with some absent. The sample has roughly 80,000 clones; about nine tenths are singletons. Sequencing was carried out using naive CD4+ T cells from blood. Subset reported: CD45RO-negative CD62L-positive naive CD4 T cells. The source of these receptors is a person aged 25 to 75 in good health.

This clone was counted a single time. The CDR3 region has the DNA TGTGCCAGCAGTCCGGGACAGGGCTACGAGCAGTACTTC. This encodes CASSPGQGYEQYF. V is TRBV28 and J is TRBJ2-5, with TRBD1 matching 9 bases. The DNA end is more similar to TRBJ2-7, so the J call may be wrong. Germline V gene sequence: CDR1 MDHEN, CDR2 SYDVKM. The CDR3 runs 13 residues.

The chain couples TRBV5-1 to TRBJ2-2, with 8 bases fitting TRBD1. The CDR3 is 17 residues long. The trim removed 4 bases at V and 5 bases at J, leaving 13 bases unmatched. Germline V CDR1 and CDR2: SGHRS, YFSETQ. The CDR3 sequence is CASSRTGGVLVTGELFF. Here the CDR3 DNA reads TGCGCCAGCAGCAGAACAGGGGGAGTATTAGTAACCGGGGAGCTGTTTTTT.

The chain has TRBV4-2 and TRBJ2-5, with 7 bases lining up with TRBD2. Germline V CDR1 and CDR2: LGHNA, YNFKEQ. The trim removed 1 base at V and 5 bases at J, leaving 10 bases unmatched. The CDR3 has 16 residues. DNA for the CDR3: TGTGCCAGCAGCCAAGCGGGGCAGGGAGGGTTGGAGACCCAGTACTTC. Its translation is CASSQAGQGGLETQYF.

V and J are TRBV5-8 and TRBJ1-5; D is possibly TRBD1 (6 bases). This CDR3 region has 15 residues. Trimming took 2 bases from V and 6 from J, leaving 15 bases between them. Germline V lookup: CDR1 SGHTS, CDR2 YDEGEE. The CDR3 loop reads CASSLKQGRSQPQHF. CDR3 DNA sequence: TGTGCCAGCAGCTTAAAACAGGGTCGAAGTCAGCCCCAGCATTTT.

This clone appeared a single time. CDR3 sequence (DNA): TGTGCCAGCTCACCTGGACTAGCGGATGCACAGCCCCTTTCCGAGCAGTACTTC. Residues: CASSPGLADAQPLSEQYF. The V gene is TRBV18, the J gene TRBJ2-7, with 10 bases identical to TRBD2. There are 18 residues in the CDR3. Unmatched junction bases numbered 17, after V lost 3 bases and J lost 6 bases. Germline-derived CDR1 and CDR2 are KGHSH and LQKENI.